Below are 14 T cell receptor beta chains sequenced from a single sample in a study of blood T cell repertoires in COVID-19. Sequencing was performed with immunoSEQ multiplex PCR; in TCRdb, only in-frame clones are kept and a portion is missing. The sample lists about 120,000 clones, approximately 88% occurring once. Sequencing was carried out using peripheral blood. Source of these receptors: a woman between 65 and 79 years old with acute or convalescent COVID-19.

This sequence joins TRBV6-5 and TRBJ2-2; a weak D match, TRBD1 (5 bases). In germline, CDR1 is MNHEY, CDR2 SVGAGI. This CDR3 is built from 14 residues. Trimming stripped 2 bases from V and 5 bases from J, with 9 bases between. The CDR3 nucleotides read TGTGCCAGCAGTTACCAGGGCACAACCGGGGAGCTGTTTTTT. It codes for CASSYQGTTGELFF.

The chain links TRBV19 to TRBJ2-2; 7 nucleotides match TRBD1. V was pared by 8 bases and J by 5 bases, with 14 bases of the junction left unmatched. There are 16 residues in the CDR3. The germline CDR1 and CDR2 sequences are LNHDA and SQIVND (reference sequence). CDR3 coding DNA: TGTGCCAGTCGTCATTCCCGGACAGGTCCTACCGGGGAGCTGTTTTTT. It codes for CASRHSRTGPTGELFF.

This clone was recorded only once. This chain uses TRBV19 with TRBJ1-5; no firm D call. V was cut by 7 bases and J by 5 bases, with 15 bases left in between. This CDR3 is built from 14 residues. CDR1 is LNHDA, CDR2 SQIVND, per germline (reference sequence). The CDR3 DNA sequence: TGTGCCAGTACCCCCGCGGGGAGGGATCAGCCCCAGCATTTT. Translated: CASTPAGRDQPQHF.

The CDR3 nucleotides read TGTGCCAGCAGCTTACCGAGTCGGTACGAGCAGTACTTC. Protein: CASSLPSRYEQYF. The rearrangement uses TRBV11-2 and TRBJ2-7; D gene ambiguous. The V gene's germline CDR1 is SGHAT and CDR2 FQNNGV. V was trimmed by 2 bases and J by 4 bases, leaving 9 bases between them. The length of the CDR3 is 13 residues. The full variable domain, rest sourced from reference TRBV11-2 and TRBJ2-7, is EAGVAQSPRYKIIEKRQSVAFWCNPISGHATLYWYQQILGQGPKLLIQFQNNGVVDDSQLPKDRFSAERLKGVDSTLKIQPAKLEDSAVYLCASSLPSRYEQYFGPGTRLTVT.

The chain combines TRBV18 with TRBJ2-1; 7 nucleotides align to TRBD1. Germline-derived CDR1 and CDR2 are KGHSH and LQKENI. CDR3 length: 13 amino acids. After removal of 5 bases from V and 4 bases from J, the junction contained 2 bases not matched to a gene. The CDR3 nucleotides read TGTGCCAGCTCAGGACAGGCTTACAATGAGCAGTTCTTC. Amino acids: CASSGQAYNEQFF.

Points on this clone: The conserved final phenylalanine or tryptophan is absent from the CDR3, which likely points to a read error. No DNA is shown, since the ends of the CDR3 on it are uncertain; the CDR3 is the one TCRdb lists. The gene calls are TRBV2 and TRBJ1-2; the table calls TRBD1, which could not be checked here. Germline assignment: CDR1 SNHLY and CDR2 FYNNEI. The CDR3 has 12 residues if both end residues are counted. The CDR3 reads CASSFGSRDIYV.

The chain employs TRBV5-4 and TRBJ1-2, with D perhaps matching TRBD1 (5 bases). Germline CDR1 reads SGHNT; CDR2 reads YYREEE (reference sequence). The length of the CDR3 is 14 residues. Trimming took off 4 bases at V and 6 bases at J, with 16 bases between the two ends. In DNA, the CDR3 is TGTGCCAGCAGCCCCCCCGGAGGGGCGAATGGCTACACCTTC. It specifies CASSPPGGANGYTF.

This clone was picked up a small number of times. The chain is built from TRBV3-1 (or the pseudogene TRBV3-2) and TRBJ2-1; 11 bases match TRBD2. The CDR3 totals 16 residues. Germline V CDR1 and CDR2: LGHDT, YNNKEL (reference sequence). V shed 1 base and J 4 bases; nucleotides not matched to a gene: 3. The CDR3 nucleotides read TGTGCCAGCAGCCAAGGACTAGCGGGGACATACAATGAGCAGTTCTTC. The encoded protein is CASSQGLAGTYNEQFF.

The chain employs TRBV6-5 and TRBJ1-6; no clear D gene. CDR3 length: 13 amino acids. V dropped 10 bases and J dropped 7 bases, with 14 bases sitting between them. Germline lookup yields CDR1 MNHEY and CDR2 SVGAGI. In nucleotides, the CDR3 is TGTGCCACCGTCTCGGTGAAAAATTCACCCCTCCACTTT. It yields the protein CATVSVKNSPLHF.

The CDR3, as DNA: TGTGCCAGCAGCCCCTCTCTGGGCGGGGGGGCGAGGGAGACCCAGTACTTC. It codes for CASSPSLGGGARETQYF. This sequence joins TRBV3-1 (or the pseudogene TRBV3-2) and TRBJ2-5; TRBD2 aligns across 9 bases. The V gene's germline CDR1 is LGHDT and CDR2 YNNKEL (reference sequence). The CDR3 is 17 residues long. The V segment lost 4 bases and the J segment 5 bases; nucleotides outside the gene matches: 14.

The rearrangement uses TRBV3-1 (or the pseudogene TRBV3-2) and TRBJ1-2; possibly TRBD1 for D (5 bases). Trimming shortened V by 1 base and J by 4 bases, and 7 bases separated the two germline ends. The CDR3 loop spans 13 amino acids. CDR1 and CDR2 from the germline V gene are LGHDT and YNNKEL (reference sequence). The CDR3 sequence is CASSQGGLYGYTF. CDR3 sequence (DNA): TGTGCCAGCAGCCAAGGGGGACTCTATGGCTACACCTTC.

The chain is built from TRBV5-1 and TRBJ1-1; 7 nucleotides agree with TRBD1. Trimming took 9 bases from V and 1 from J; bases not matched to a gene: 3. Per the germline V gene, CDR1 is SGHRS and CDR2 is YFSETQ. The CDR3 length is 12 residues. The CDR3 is CAISGGNTEAFF. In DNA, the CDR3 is TGCGCCATCTCAGGGGGGAACACTGAAGCTTTCTTT. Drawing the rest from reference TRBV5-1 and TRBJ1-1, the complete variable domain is KAGVTQTPRYLIKTRGQQVTLSCSPISGHRSVSWYQQTPGQGLQFLFEYFSETQRNKGNFPGRFSGRQFSNSRSEMNVSTLELGDSALYLCAISGGNTEAFFGQGTRLTVV.

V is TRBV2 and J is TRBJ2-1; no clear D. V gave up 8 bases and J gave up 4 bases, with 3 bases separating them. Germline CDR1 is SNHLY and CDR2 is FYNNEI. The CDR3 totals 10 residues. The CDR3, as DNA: TGTGCCAGCCTGTACAATGAGCAGTTCTTC. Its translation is CASLYNEQFF.

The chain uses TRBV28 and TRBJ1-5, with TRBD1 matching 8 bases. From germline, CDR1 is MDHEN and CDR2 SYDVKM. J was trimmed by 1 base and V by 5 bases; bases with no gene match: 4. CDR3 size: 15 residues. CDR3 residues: CASSPGQGSNQPQHF. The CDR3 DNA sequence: TGTGCCAGCAGTCCTGGACAGGGAAGCAATCAGCCCCAGCATTTT.